This T cell receptor beta chain was retrieved from a study of T cells in Graves' hyperthyroidism and ophthalmopathy. Study-level results: Most thyroid-expanded clonotypes above 0.001 were also found in blood. Ophthalmopathy could be told apart from stable hyperthyroidism with a 13 V-J model.

The ends were cut back, 3 bases at V and 1 base at J, with 6 bases in the middle. The V gene's germline CDR1 is GTSNPN and CDR2 SVGIG (reference sequence). The CDR3 length is 12 residues. RNA transcripts gave rise to amplified TCR beta CDR3 regions. When the TCR CDR3 underwent first-round RT-PCR, the HTBI primer set was used. TCRdb re-derived calls from the multiplex PCR reads in MiXCR, one entry per CDR3 protein. This table has around 600,000 distinct CDR3 sequences, more than 14% appearing once. This clonotype was recorded many times. Its antigen is currently unknown. V and J are TRBV30 and TRBJ1-1; no clear D. The TCR originated in a woman between 50 and 59 years old with Graves' ophthalmopathy. Sequenced material: blood. DNA of the CDR3: TGTGCCTGGAGACAGTCGAACACTGAAGCTTTCTTT. This encodes CAWRQSNTEAFF. The variable domain in full, with the rest retrieved from reference TRBV30 and TRBJ1-1, is SQTIHQWPATLVQPVGSPLSLECTVEGTSNPNLYWYRQAAGRGLQLLFYSVGIGQISSEVPQNLSASRPQDRQFILSSKKLLLSDSGFYLCAWRQSNTEAFFGQGTRLTVV.